The rows below give T cell receptor beta chains drawn from one sample of a study of T-cell memory formation after mild COVID-19. MiXCR was run by TCRdb on the 5' RACE reads, yielding one entry per CDR3 protein. The sample yields 200,000 or so distinct CDR3 sequences, about a sixth seen once. The specimen was PBMCs or a T cell subset sorted from them (not recorded which). The receptors stem from an adult woman who had mild COVID-19 (a few samples of this study predate the infection). Cell type and time point are not known. CDR3s include the opening cysteine and the closing phenylalanine or tryptophan. A D gene is named only where the DNA matches it firmly. Clone size is given for some rows only: seen once, a few or many times, or a class if the clone is expanded.

few	TRBD2	TRBV20-1	TRBJ2-5	TGCAGTGCTAGAGATCTACTAGCGGGAGTAAGAGAGACCCAGTACTTC	CSARDLLAGVRETQYF
few	TRBD2	TRBV12-3/TRBV12-4	TRBJ2-2	TGTGCCAGCAGTCACTCACTAGCGGGGACGAACACCGGGGAGCTGTTTTTT	CASSHSLAGTNTGELFF
many	NA	TRBV6-5	TRBJ2-2	TGTGCCAGCAGCACTACTACCCTGAACACCGGGGAGCTGTTTTTT	CASSTTTLNTGELFF
NA	NA	TRBV7-8	TRBJ2-5	TGTGCCAGCAGCTTAGAGAGACCCCCCTTCGCACGAACAAAAAGAACCCAAGAGACCCAGTACTTC	CASSLERPPFARTKRTQETQYF
NA	TRBD1	TRBV27	TRBJ1-2	TGTGCCAGCAGTCCGAACAGGGGGCCGGGCTACACCTTC	CASSPNRGPGYTF
few	NA	TRBV11-2	TRBJ1-2	TGTGCCAGCAGCTTAATGGGAGCGGGTTCTGGCTACACCTTC	CASSLMGAGSGYTF
few	NA	TRBV3-1	TRBJ2-2	TGTGCCAGCAGCCAGGCAGGGGAGCTGTTTTTT	CASSQAGELFF
NA	NA	TRBV29-1	TRBJ2-5	TGCAGCGTAAAAAAGACAGGTGGGCGAGAGACCCAGTACTTC	CSVKKTGGRETQYF
NA	NA	TRBV20-1	TRBJ1-2	TGCAGTGCTCCCACCCCGGACAGCCCCTATGGCTACACCTTC	CSAPTPDSPYGYTF
NA	NA	TRBV12-3/TRBV12-4	TRBJ2-1	TGTGCCAGCAGTTCCCGGGACTTTGGCTACAATGAGCAGTTCTTC	CASSSRDFGYNEQFF
NA	TRBD1	TRBV5-1	TRBJ1-2	TGCGCCAGCAGCTTGGAGGACAGGGAAGTGACTGGCTACACCTTC	CASSLEDREVTGYTF
NA	TRBD1	TRBV9	TRBJ2-7	TGTGCCAGCAGCGCTACAGGGGTGGGCTCCTACGAGCAGTACTTC	CASSATGVGSYEQYF
few	NA	TRBV6-5	TRBJ1-1	TGTGCCAGCAGTTCTGGAACAGGTGAAGCTTTCTTT	CASSSGTGEAFF
few	NA	TRBV29-1	TRBJ1-2	TGCAGCGTGGCTACGAACAGGGTGGACTATGGCTACACCTTC	CSVATNRVDYGYTF
NA	TRBD1	TRBV10-3	TRBJ2-3	TGTGCCTCCGGGGACAGGGGGCACGATACGCAGTATTTT	CASGDRGHDTQYF
NA	NA	TRBV20-1	TRBJ1-1	TGCAGTGCTAGCAGGGTCCCTGAAGCTTTCTTT	CSASRVPEAFF
NA	NA	TRBV19	TRBJ2-7	TGTGCCAGTAGTATTACGGGCCCCATCTCCTACGAGCAGTACTTC	CASSITGPISYEQYF
NA	NA	TRBV9	TRBJ2-3	TGTGCCAGCAGCTTCGGTGGACGGAGCACAGATACGCAGTATTTT	CASSFGGRSTDTQYF
NA	NA	TRBV4-2	TRBJ2-7	TGTGCCAGCAGCCAAGGATGGGGGTACGAGCAGTACTTC	CASSQGWGYEQYF
NA	NA	TRBV18	TRBJ1-2	TGTGCCAGCTCACCACCAGCAGGACCCCATGGCTACACCTTC	CASSPPAGPHGYTF
many	NA	TRBV7-9	TRBJ2-5	TGTGCCAGCAGCTACCCGTTGGGGGGGCGAGAGACCCAGTACTTC	CASSYPLGGRETQYF
NA	NA	TRBV30	TRBJ2-1	TGTGCCTGGAGTGTGGACAGCTCCTACAATGAGCAGTTCTTC	CAWSVDSSYNEQFF
many	NA	TRBV5-5	TRBJ2-1	TGTGCCAGCAGCTTGGCTGGCGGAATTTACAATGAGCAGTTCTTC	CASSLAGGIYNEQFF
NA	NA	TRBV7-9	TRBJ2-1	TGTGCCAGCAGCCGGAACTACAATGAGCAGTTCTTC	CASSRNYNEQFF
few	TRBD2	TRBV24-1	TRBJ2-1	TGTGCCACCAGTGATCCCCCAGTAGCGGGGGGGTTCAATGAGCAGTTCTTC	CATSDPPVAGGFNEQFF
few	TRBD1	TRBV20-1	TRBJ1-2	TGCAGTGCTCTACTACAGGGGGCCCAAGGCTACACCTTC	CSALLQGAQGYTF
many	TRBD2	TRBV7-2	TRBJ2-1	TGTGCCAGCAGCTTAGGTCGGGGGGCCTACAATGAGCAGTTCTTC	CASSLGRGAYNEQFF
NA	TRBD2	TRBV11-2	TRBJ2-7	TGTGCCAGCAGCCAAACCGGCGGGGGGCCCTACGAGCAGTACTTC	CASSQTGGGPYEQYF
NA	NA	TRBV7-2	TRBJ1-6	TGTGCCAGCGGACATTATAATTCACCCCTCCACTTT	CASGHYNSPLHF
few	NA	TRBV20-1	TRBJ2-5	TGCAGTGCTCAGACCAGTGGTCGGACCCAGTACTTC	CSAQTSGRTQYF
NA	NA	TRBV30	TRBJ2-3	TGTGCCTGGAGTGTACAGGAGTCACGCGATACGCAGTATTTT	CAWSVQESRDTQYF
few	TRBD1	TRBV5-1	TRBJ2-7	TGCGCCAGCCTCCCCGGGACAGGGCCCTACGAGCAGTACTTC	CASLPGTGPYEQYF
few	NA	TRBV6-2/TRBV6-3	TRBJ2-3	TGTGCCAGCAGTTACGGCGGGAGCACAGATACGCAGTATTTT	CASSYGGSTDTQYF
NA	TRBD1	TRBV6-5	TRBJ1-6	TGTGCCAGCAGACAAGACAGGGGTAATTCACCCCTCCACTTT	CASRQDRGNSPLHF
NA	NA	TRBV30	TRBJ1-1	TGTGCCTGGAGTGACCCTCCGACAGGGAACACTGAAGCTTTCTTT	CAWSDPPTGNTEAFF
few	TRBD2	TRBV29-1	TRBJ2-1	TGCAGCGTTGATGCTAGCGGGAGTATGTATGAGCAGTTCTTC	CSVDASGSMYEQFF
NA	TRBD1	TRBV12-3/TRBV12-4	TRBJ2-1	TGTGCCAGCAGGGACAGGGGGTCCTACAATGAGCAGTTCTTC	CASRDRGSYNEQFF
few	TRBD2	TRBV5-1	TRBJ2-1	TGCGCCAGCAGCCGGGGGGGGCAACTTCTCGGCTACAATGAGCAGTTCTTC	CASSRGGQLLGYNEQFF
NA	NA	TRBV7-9	TRBJ1-5	TGTGCCAGCAGCCGAGCCACTGGGGGCAATCAGCCCCAGCATTTT	CASSRATGGNQPQHF
many	NA	TRBV7-2	TRBJ2-7	TGTGCCAGCAGCCCGCGGGGACCCAGCTCCTACGAGCAGTACTTC	CASSPRGPSSYEQYF